This TCR beta chain was identified in a study of T cell responses to AZD1222 COVID-19 vaccine. Study-level results: Donor demographics were predominantly white British with a female majority; clonal diversity may be underestimated.

On this clone itself: Its antigen is still unknown.

The method was immunoSEQ multiplex PCR; TCRdb's version includes in-frame clones alone and lacks a portion of them. The profile shows over 70,000 clones, around three quarters of them singletons. The CDR3 has 13 residues. The V gene lost 5 bases and the J gene lost 8 bases, with 14 bases spanning the gap. In germline, CDR1 is PRHDT, CDR2 FYEKMQ (reference sequence). The origin of this receptor is an adult who received the MenACWY meningococcal vaccine as a control. The chain carries TRBV13 and TRBJ2-3; D might be TRBD2 (6 bases). Sequenced here: peripheral blood, sampled 28 days after the second dose of the MenACWY control vaccine. The CDR3 sequence is CASSRDLSGTQYF. The CDR3 DNA is TGTGCCAGCAGCAGGGACTTAAGTGGTACGCAGTATTTT.